A single T cell receptor (beta chain) is shown here with its context. Measured with immunoSEQ multiplex PCR; TCRdb has only the in-frame clones, and not every one. The table has tens of thousands of clones, 90% to 95% seen once. The sample is drawn from a study of T cell changes during pregnancy in multiple sclerosis. This CDR3 is 14 amino acids long. CDR1 SGHTA and CDR2 FQGNSA come from the germline V gene. The ends were cut back, 3 bases at V and 3 bases at J, with 11 bases in the middle. This TCR derives from a female donor with multiple sclerosis, enrolled in a pregnancy study. The sample here was CD4+ T cells from peripheral blood mononuclear cells, taken in the second trimester of pregnancy. The V and J genes are TRBV7-2 and TRBJ1-1; D perhaps matches TRBD1 (6 bases). The CDR3, as DNA: TGTGCCAGCAGCTTCCCCCAGGGGTACACTGAAGCTTTCTTT. Translating gives CASSFPQGYTEAFF.